These 10 T cell receptor beta chains were all obtained from the same sample, sequenced in a study of T cells in Graves' hyperthyroidism and ophthalmopathy. Amplified regions were TCR beta CDR3 sequences from RNA transcripts. HTBI primers drove first-round RT-PCR of the TCR CDR3. TCRdb used MiXCR to reprocess the multiplex PCR reads, holding one entry per CDR3 protein. The top ten clones hold approximately 7.5% of a sample with fewer than 750,000 distinct CDR3 sequences, 46% of them seen once. What was sequenced was peripheral blood or thyroid tissue (not recorded which). Receptors originate from a woman aged 18 to 35 with Graves' hyperthyroidism.

Many counts were recorded for this clonotype. The rearrangement links TRBV7-9 to TRBJ1-1, with D hard to call. CDR3 length equals 13 residues. Trimming cost V 4 bases and J 3 bases, with 9 bases left between them. CDR1 is SEHNR and CDR2 is FQNEAQ in the germline V gene (reference sequence). CDR3 residues: CASSWGRDTEAFF. CDR3 coding DNA: TGTGCCAGCAGCTGGGGAAGGGACACTGAAGCTTTCTTT.

The chain carries TRBV11-1 and TRBJ2-2; the D is unclear. Trimming shortened V by 11 bases and J by 0 bases, and 13 bases separated the two germline ends. This CDR3 is built from 14 residues. Germline-derived CDR1 and CDR2 are SGHAT and FQDESV (reference sequence). DNA of the CDR3: TGTGCCGGAACCCTGGGGACGAACACCGGGGAGCTGTTTTTT. Translation: CAGTLGTNTGELFF.

This clonotype was recorded many times. This chain joins TRBV7-8 and TRBJ1-1; D may be TRBD1 (6 bases). Germline V gives CDR1 SGHVS, CDR2 FQNEAQ. The V end was cut by 5 bases, the J end by 6 bases, with 13 bases between. CDR3 length equals 13 residues. The CDR3 DNA is TGTGCCAGCAGCCCCAGGGGTAGGGCTGAAGCTTTCTTT. This translates into CASSPRGRAEAFF.

The J gene is TRBJ1-1, the V gene TRBV15; D uncertain. Trimming stripped 2 bases from V and 5 bases from J, with 6 bases between. The CDR3 runs to 12 residues. Germline CDR1 is LNHNV and CDR2 is YYDKDF (reference sequence). In nucleotides, the CDR3 is TGTGCCACCAGCAGACTCCCGACTGAAGCTTTCTTT. Its translation is CATSRLPTEAFF.

The chain is built from TRBV19 and TRBJ2-3, with D hard to call. The CDR3 loop spans 16 amino acids. Germline values: CDR1 LNHDA, CDR2 SQIVND (reference sequence). V was trimmed by 1 base and J by 0 bases, leaving 11 bases between them. CDR3 coding DNA: TGTGCCAGTAGTATAGCGATACCCGAAAGCACAGATACGCAGTATTTT. Protein: CASSIAIPESTDTQYF.

The chain recombines TRBV12-3 or TRBV12-4 with TRBJ1-2; D may be TRBD1 (5 bases). The CDR3 runs to 14 residues. The germline V and J ends were trimmed by 5 bases and 6 bases, with 16 bases remaining between them. CDR3 bases: TGTGCCAGCAGTCCAATGTTGAGAGGGGATGGCTACACCTTC. Protein sequence: CASSPMLRGDGYTF.

On this clonotype: Given a much more abundant clone one base away, this may be a read error. No conserved phenylalanine or tryptophan ends this CDR3, so it is likely a read error. J is TRBJ1-1 and V is TRBV15, with D uncertain. The V gene's germline CDR1 is LNHNV and CDR2 YYDKDF (reference sequence). The length of the CDR3 is 13 residues. V was clipped by 1 base and J by 8 bases, with 11 bases between them. The CDR3 loop reads CATSRVRTAEAFL. The CDR3 nucleotides read TGTGCCACCAGCAGAGTCAGGACCGCGGAAGCTTTCCTT.

The CDR3 loop is CSLGGQGSDGYTF. The CDR3 coding sequence is TGCAGCTTAGGGGGACAGGGATCGGATGGCTACACCTTC. The chain recombines TRBV29-1 with TRBJ1-2, with 9 bases aligning to TRBD1. Germline V gene sequence: CDR1 SQVTM, CDR2 ANQGSEA. After removal of 8 bases from V and 6 bases from J, the junction contained 10 bases not matched to a gene. This CDR3 has 13 amino acids.

V gene TRBV25-1 combines with J gene TRBJ1-1; the match to TRBD1 covers 8 bases. The CDR3 consists of 15 residues. The germline CDR1 and CDR2 sequences are MGHDK and SYGVNS. The CDR3, as DNA: TGTGCTAGCCCGACGGACAGGGCCACGGACACTGAAGCTTTCTTT. This encodes CASPTDRATDTEAFF.

Concerning this clonotype: This CDR3 is missing its conserved last phenylalanine or tryptophan, likely due to a read error. The DNA is omitted, as the CDR3 cannot be located on it reliably, and the CDR3 follows TCRdb's listing. This sequence joins TRBV5-1 and TRBJ1-6. Germline CDR1 SGHRS, CDR2 YFSETQ. The CDR3 spans 10 amino acids, including both terminal residues. CDR3 sequence reads: CASSLVLAGP.